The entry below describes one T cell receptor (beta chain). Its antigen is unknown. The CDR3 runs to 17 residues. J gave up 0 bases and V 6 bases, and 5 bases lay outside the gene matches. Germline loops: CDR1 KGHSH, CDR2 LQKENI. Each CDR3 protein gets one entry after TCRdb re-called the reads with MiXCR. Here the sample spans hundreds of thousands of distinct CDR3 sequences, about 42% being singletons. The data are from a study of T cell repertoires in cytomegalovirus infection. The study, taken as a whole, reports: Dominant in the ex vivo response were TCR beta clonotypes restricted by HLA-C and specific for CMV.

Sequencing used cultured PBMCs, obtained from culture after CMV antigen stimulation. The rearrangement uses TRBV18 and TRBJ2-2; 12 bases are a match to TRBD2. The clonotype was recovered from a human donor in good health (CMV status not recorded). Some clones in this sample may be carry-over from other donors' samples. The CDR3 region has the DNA TGTGCCAGCTCGTCTAGCGGGAGGGCCCCGAACACCGGGGAGCTGTTTTTT. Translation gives CASSSSGRAPNTGELFF.